Below, 32 T cell receptor beta chains from the same sample are listed, as sequenced in a study of OX40 agonist ivuxolimab in advanced cancers. Profiling relied on immunoSEQ multiplex PCR, and the TCRdb table lists in-frame clones only, not all of them. The sample shows some 78,000 clones, about 85% of them seen only once. The input for sequencing was CD4+ or CD8+ T cells sorted from blood, taken in a trial of the OX40 agonist ivuxolimab. The origin of the receptors is an adult with an advanced solid tumor such as melanoma, head and neck, liver or kidney cancer.

The genes are TRBV13 and TRBJ1-2; no definite D call. CDR3 size: 14 residues. Trimming took 2 bases from V and 8 from J, leaving 15 bases between them. Per germline, CDR1 PRHDT and CDR2 FYEKMQ (reference sequence). CDR3 in DNA: TGTGCCAGCAGCTTATTAACGCGCGGGGAAGGCTACACCTTC. Translating it yields CASSLLTRGEGYTF.

This chain connects TRBV10-3 to TRBJ1-4; no definite D call. The V gene's germline CDR1 is ENHRY and CDR2 SYGVKD. The CDR3 sequence is 19 residues long. V shed 0 bases and J shed 0 bases, with 17 bases lying between them. The CDR3 protein is CAISESIAPGAATNEKLFF. The CDR3 DNA is TGTGCCATCAGTGAGTCGATAGCGCCAGGAGCTGCAACTAATGAAAAACTGTTTTTT.

The rearrangement joins TRBV9 to TRBJ2-7; D is undetermined. CDR3 length: 13 residues. V was clipped by 0 bases and J by 2 bases, with 6 bases between them. The V gene's germline CDR1 is SGDLS and CDR2 YYNGEE. The CDR3, as DNA: TGTGCCAGCAGCGTAGGTCATACCTACGAGCAGTACTTC. This codes for CASSVGHTYEQYF.

This sequence joins TRBV6-1 and TRBJ1-5, with D unclear. Germline V gene sequence: CDR1 MNHNS, CDR2 SASEGT. The CDR3 length is 15 residues. The ends were cut back, 6 bases at V and 4 bases at J, with 16 bases in the middle. The CDR3 is CASSPGPDGNQPQHF. CDR3 in DNA: TGTGCCAGCAGCCCCGGGCCTGATGGAAATCAGCCCCAGCATTTT.

This clone has a handful of counts. The chain uses TRBV2 and TRBJ1-6; weak D call: TRBD1 (5 bases). Trimming removed 1 base at V and 7 bases at J, with 8 bases between. CDR1 is SNHLY, CDR2 FYNNEI, per germline. The CDR3 loop spans 14 amino acids. The CDR3 loop reads CASSEGAGNSPLHF. The CDR3, as DNA: TGTGCCAGCAGTGAAGGGGCAGGGAATTCACCCCTCCACTTT.

This clone was counted ten times or more. CDR3 coding DNA: TGTGCCAGCAGCGGACAGGCACGGGGCTACACCTTC. As protein: CASSGQARGYTF. This chain joins TRBV7-9 and TRBJ1-2; 7 nucleotides match TRBD1. The CDR3 length is 12 residues. CDR1 and CDR2 (germline): SEHNR, FQNEAQ (reference sequence). V lost 5 bases and J lost 8; bases outside the gene matches: 5.

This chain connects TRBV7-2 to TRBJ1-2, with a weak D call TRBD1 (5 bases). The CDR3 sequence is 14 residues long. Trimming removed 4 bases from V and 10 bases from J, with 19 bases in between. CDR1 and CDR2 from the germline V gene are SGHTA and FQGNSA. The CDR3 is CASSSRGGSFVYTF. In DNA, the CDR3 is TGTGCCAGCAGCTCGCGGGGGGGTTCGTTTGTCTACACCTTC.

CDR3: CASSLRTGGAETQYF. The CDR3, as DNA: TGTGCCAGCAGCTTAAGGACAGGGGGAGCGGAGACCCAGTACTTC. The chain couples TRBV7-6 to TRBJ2-5, with 10 positions matching TRBD1. Unmatched junction bases numbered 5, after V lost 2 bases and J lost 5 bases. Germline V CDR1 and CDR2: SGHVS, FNYEAQ. The CDR3 consists of 15 residues.

V is TRBV25-1 and J is TRBJ2-1, with 10 bases fitting TRBD2. Germline loops: CDR1 MGHDK, CDR2 SYGVNS. The V gene end was trimmed by 8 bases and the J gene end by 6 bases; junction bases not matched to a gene: 10. This CDR3 spans 15 amino acids. DNA for the CDR3: TGTGCCAGCCAGACGGGGGCTAGCGGGAGCAATGAGCAGTTCTTC. Translated: CASQTGASGSNEQFF.

The J gene is TRBJ2-5, the V gene TRBV6-5; a possible D gene is TRBD1 (6 bases). CDR1 is MNHEY and CDR2 is SVGAGI in the germline V gene. V was trimmed by 4 bases and J by 3 bases, leaving 9 bases between them. This CDR3 has 13 residues. The DNA for the CDR3 is TGTGCCAGCAGTTCCGGGACAAAAGAGACCCAGTACTTC. Protein product: CASSSGTKETQYF.

The chain couples TRBV14 to TRBJ1-1; D gene ambiguous. Germline V gene lookup returns CDR1 SGHDN and CDR2 FVKESK. The CDR3 spans 13 residues. Trimming took off 7 bases at V and 1 base at J, with 10 bases between the two ends. CDR3 sequence reads: CASNTAPNTEAFF. CDR3 sequence (DNA): TGTGCCAGCAACACGGCCCCGAACACTGAAGCTTTCTTT.

By frequency in the sample, this clone is medium-sized (0.01 to 0.1%). The chain has TRBV19 and TRBJ1-5; 7 bases map to TRBD1. The germline CDR1 and CDR2 sequences are LNHDA and SQIVND (reference sequence). The CDR3 length is 14 residues. V trimming: 6 bases; J trimming: 4 bases; junction bases outside the gene matches: 6. The CDR3 sequence: CASRARQGNQPQHF. As DNA, the CDR3 is TGTGCCAGTAGGGCCCGACAGGGTAATCAGCCCCAGCATTTT.

This clone has a single count. The chain couples TRBV7-2 to TRBJ2-3; D is ambiguous. V lost 5 bases, J lost 1 base, and 7 bases lay in between. Germline values: CDR1 SGHTA, CDR2 FQGNSA. CDR3 length: 13 residues. In DNA form, the CDR3 reads TGTGCCAGCAGCCTCGTTCGCACAGATACGCAGTATTTT. Protein: CASSLVRTDTQYF.

The chain recombines TRBV7-9 with TRBJ2-7; D possibly corresponds to TRBD2 (7 bases). V lost 5 bases, J lost 3 bases, and 20 bases lay in between. Germline V gives CDR1 SEHNR, CDR2 FQNEAQ (reference sequence). This CDR3 is built from 16 residues. CDR3 sequence reads: CASSRGGSGLIYEQYF. DNA for the CDR3: TGTGCCAGCAGCAGGGGGGGTAGCGGACTCATCTACGAGCAGTACTTC.

By its share, this clone is medium-sized. The same CDR3 arises from other DNA sequences in this sample as well. The rearrangement uses TRBV4-1 and TRBJ1-4, with D unclear. Germline lookup yields CDR1 MGHRA and CDR2 YSYEKL. With 1 base removed from V and 8 bases from J, the gap between germline ends came to 8 bases. The length of the CDR3 is 13 residues. In DNA form, the CDR3 reads TGCGCCAGCAGCCAAGTCGTGGGGGAAAAACTGTTTTTT. Residues: CASSQVVGEKLFF.

V gene TRBV7-3 combines with J gene TRBJ2-3; TRBD2 matches at 10 bases. This CDR3 spans 14 amino acids. J lost 3 bases, V lost 5 bases, and 2 bases had no gene match. CDR1 is SGHTA, CDR2 FQGTGA, per germline. The CDR3 loop reads CASSRAGGTDTQYF. DNA for the CDR3: TGTGCCAGCAGCCGAGCGGGAGGGACAGATACGCAGTATTTT.

The chain couples TRBV4-3 to TRBJ2-7, with D possibly matching TRBD2 (6 bases). V lost 1 base and J lost 3, with 10 bases in between. Germline values: CDR1 LGHNA, CDR2 YSLEER. The CDR3 is 14 amino acids. The CDR3 bases are TGCGCCAGCAGCCAAGGTACGGGGGACTACGAGCAGTACTTC. It encodes CASSQGTGDYEQYF.

The chain joins TRBV29-1 to TRBJ2-7; no definite D call. The germline V and J ends were trimmed by 7 bases and 3 bases, with 13 bases remaining between them. Germline V gene data show CDR1 as SQVTM and CDR2 as ANQGSEA. CDR3 length equals 12 residues. CDR3 DNA: TGCAGCGCCCGGGCCAACGGCTACGAGCAGTACTTC. Protein: CSARANGYEQYF.

This clone was counted a few times. The chain combines TRBV29-1 with TRBJ1-5; D gene uncertain. The germline CDR1 and CDR2 sequences are SQVTM and ANQGSEA. V dropped 7 bases and J dropped 0 bases, with 7 bases sitting between them. The CDR3 runs 12 residues. The CDR3 is CSAIFSNQPQHF. CDR3 DNA sequence: TGCAGCGCGATCTTTAGCAATCAGCCCCAGCATTTT.

The chain joins TRBV7-2 to TRBJ1-1, with 8 bases that match TRBD1. Germline V gene sequence: CDR1 SGHTA, CDR2 FQGNSA. With V trimmed by 5 bases and J by 4 bases, 3 bases remained unmatched. This CDR3 has 13 residues. The CDR3 spells CASSQQGGTEAFF. The CDR3 DNA reads TGTGCCAGCAGCCAACAGGGGGGCACTGAAGCTTTCTTT.

This chain connects TRBV28 to TRBJ1-5, with 7 bases that match TRBD1. This CDR3 region has 16 residues. With V trimmed by 8 bases and J by 3 bases, 13 bases remained unmatched. CDR1 is MDHEN, CDR2 SYDVKM, per germline. Here the CDR3 reads CASGVQQGSSNQPQHF. The CDR3 DNA follows: TGTGCCAGCGGGGTACAACAGGGGTCCTCCAATCAGCCCCAGCATTTT.

The J gene is TRBJ2-6, the V gene TRBV4-2; the match to TRBD2 covers 13 bases. Germline-derived CDR1 and CDR2 are LGHNA and YNFKEQ. V shed 3 bases, J shed 0 bases, and the junction held 5 bases outside the gene matches. There are 19 residues in the CDR3. The DNA of the CDR3 is TGTGCCAGCAGCCATCTCGGACTAGCGGGGGCCTCTGGGGCCAACGTCCTGACTTTC. Translated: CASSHLGLAGASGANVLTF.

The genes are TRBV5-1 and TRBJ1-2; tentatively, D is TRBD1 (6 bases). This CDR3 has 12 amino acids. Germline loops: CDR1 SGHRS, CDR2 YFSETQ. The V and J ends lost 4 bases and 5 bases respectively, with 9 bases between them. The CDR3: CASSQDRYGYTF. CDR3 nucleotide sequence: TGCGCCAGCAGCCAGGACAGATATGGCTACACCTTC.

This rearrangement joins TRBV19 to TRBJ2-3; tentatively, D is TRBD1 or TRBD2 (6 bases each). Germline lookup yields CDR1 LNHDA and CDR2 SQIVND (reference sequence). The CDR3 length is 15 residues. The germline V and J ends were trimmed by 5 bases and 6 bases, with 18 bases remaining between them. CDR3 DNA sequence: TGTGCCAGTAGTCCAGGGGTAGCGGTGCATGATACGCAGTATTTT. Protein: CASSPGVAVHDTQYF. The whole variable domain, filled in from reference TRBV19 and TRBJ2-3, reads DGGITQSPKYLFRKEGQNVTLSCEQNLNHDAMYWYRQDPGQGLRLIYYSQIVNDFQKGDIAEGYSVSREKKESFPLTVTSAQKNPTAFYLCASSPGVAVHDTQYFGPGTRLTVL.

In this sample, this clone is medium-sized. J is TRBJ1-5 and V is TRBV23-1, with a possible D match to TRBD1 (5 bases). TRBV23-1 is placed among ORFs of uncertain function. V dropped 1 base and J dropped 0 bases, with 28 bases sitting between them. CDR3 size: 22 residues. The chain's CDR3 is CASSQLKGMLRQLNDSNQPQHF. The CDR3 nucleotides are TGCGCCAGCAGTCAATTGAAGGGAATGCTTCGACAGCTTAACGATAGCAATCAGCCCCAGCATTTT.

This clone came up a few times. V usage is TRBV10-3 and J usage is TRBJ2-2; perhaps TRBD2 as D (5 bases). Trimming stripped 0 bases from V and 7 bases from J, with 12 bases between. The length of the CDR3 is 15 residues. Per the germline V gene, CDR1 is ENHRY and CDR2 is SYGVKD. The CDR3 is CAISESGPLGGELFF. The CDR3 DNA is TGTGCCATCAGTGAGTCAGGACCACTAGGCGGGGAGCTGTTTTTT.

The chain uses TRBV7-2 and TRBJ1-2; D gene unclear. This CDR3 has 11 residues. Deletions cut 8 bases from V and 2 bases from J, with 6 bases between. CDR1 is SGHTA and CDR2 is FQGNSA in the germline V gene. The CDR3, as DNA: TGTGCCAGCTCCAAAAACTATGGCTACACCTTC. The encoded protein is CASSKNYGYTF.

V usage is TRBV6-5 and J usage is TRBJ2-7, with 9 positions matching TRBD2. The CDR3 is 14 amino acids. The junction had 6 bases not matched to a gene; V was cut back by 6 bases and J by 3 bases. Germline V gene lookup returns CDR1 MNHEY and CDR2 SVGAGI. Here the CDR3 DNA reads TGTGCCAGCAGCCTGCGGGGGGGAATCTACGAGCAGTACTTC. As protein: CASSLRGGIYEQYF.

The rearrangement links TRBV6-5 to TRBJ2-2, with a weak D call TRBD1 (6 bases). There are 16 residues in the CDR3. Looked up from germline, CDR1 is MNHEY and CDR2 is SVGAGI. V gave up 0 bases and J gave up 1 base, with 9 bases separating them. This chain's CDR3 is CASSYSVGQNTGELFF. CDR3 DNA sequence: TGTGCCAGCAGTTACTCCGTGGGACAGAACACCGGGGAGCTGTTTTTT.

The chain carries TRBV5-1 and TRBJ1-4; D gene ambiguous. The germline V gene has CDR1 SGHRS and CDR2 YFSETQ. The ends were cut back, 5 bases at V and 5 bases at J, with 13 bases in the middle. This CDR3 contains 14 residues. CDR3 DNA sequence: TGCGCCAGCAGTGGGTCAGGAAAAAATGAAAAACTGTTTTTT. This codes for CASSGSGKNEKLFF.

The chain carries TRBV6-1 and TRBJ2-5, with 8 nucleotides matching TRBD2. The length of the CDR3 is 15 residues. J lost 5 bases, V lost 4 bases, and 9 bases had no gene match. The germline V gene has CDR1 MNHNS and CDR2 SASEGT. CDR3 nucleotides: TGTGCCAGCAGTGGGGGAGGCGGGGGGCAGGAGACCCAGTACTTC. It yields the protein CASSGGGGGQETQYF.

This chain links TRBV11-2 with TRBJ1-2; 7 bases match TRBD1. The junction had 8 bases not matched to a gene; V was cut back by 5 bases and J by 8 bases. The germline V gene has CDR1 SGHAT and CDR2 FQNNGV. CDR3 length: 13 amino acids. The chain's CDR3 is CASSPQDRHGYTF. DNA for the CDR3: TGTGCCAGCAGCCCGCAGGACAGGCACGGCTACACCTTC.